These T cell receptor beta chains were read from a single sample in a study of control samples from healthy donors and cancer patients. Assay used: immunoSEQ multiplex PCR; TCRdb lists only in-frame clones, some missing. The data contain approximately 110,000 clones, around 89% of them seen just once; the ten biggest clones take up around 17%. Sequencing used blood. These receptors all come from a woman in her 50s in good health. Both conserved end residues are trimmed from each CDR3. The order of the fields is V gene, J gene, CDR3 protein.

>TRBV5-1|TRBJ2-7
ASKGQFYEQY
>TRBV7-2|TRBJ1-6
ASSTTGGSPLH
>TRBV19|TRBJ2-3
ASSPDGGLAGDDTQY
>TRBV4-1|TRBJ2-3
ASSQAHRLLI
>TRBV7-8|TRBJ1-2
ASSLVGDTNYGYT
>TRBV6-5|TRBJ1-3
ASSYVPGSGNTIY
>TRBV4-1|TRBJ1-5
ASSQDGGGHNQPQH
>TRBV3-1/TRBV3-2|TRBJ2-2
ASSQNYQTGELF
>TRBV27|TRBJ2-4
ASSFLAAGGPRNIQY
>TRBV19|TRBJ2-2
ASSILLRPGQGATGELF
>TRBV28|TRBJ1-1
ASTPYPDRAREAF
>TRBV11-3|TRBJ2-1
ASSLASFGRTHNEQF
>TRBV6-4|TRBJ2-1
ASSQREGSWDEQF
>TRBV11-3|TRBJ2-5
ASGKGVGLETQY
>TRBV28|TRBJ1-2
ASSSPAGARGYT
>TRBV30|TRBJ1-5
AWSVGWTSNQPQH
>TRBV6-5|TRBJ1-1
ASSIPGGTEAF
>TRBV29-1|TRBJ1-1
SSRNGLGEAF
>TRBV4-2|TRBJ2-1
ASSQGGSEQF
>TRBV9|TRBJ2-1
ASRFSGHNEQF
>TRBV29-1|TRBJ2-5
SPQTGWGTQY
>TRBV16|TRBJ1-3
ASRTFSGNTIY
>TRBV18|TRBJ1-5
ASSTVDRGVQPQH
>TRBV4-1|TRBJ2-3
ASSLVVLSAGGYVTQY
>TRBV3-1/TRBV3-2|TRBJ2-2
ASSEEGARAGELF
>TRBV2|TRBJ2-2
ASSEEWTLTGELF
>TRBV5-4|TRBJ2-1
ASSPQRGSYNEQF
>TRBV30|TRBJ1-3
AWRGTGTSGNTIY
>TRBV9|TRBJ2-2
ASSTPSGGAGGELF
>TRBV18|TRBJ2-7
ASSQGKGAMIEQY
>TRBV4-3|TRBJ1-5
ASSQDNGQPQH
>TRBV19|TRBJ2-7
ASSRTVFSYEQY
>TRBV27|TRBJ1-1
ASSWGMGGTEAF
>TRBV30|TRBJ1-3
AWAGPYSGNTIY
>TRBV5-5|TRBJ1-6
ASSLTGTTYNSPLH
>TRBV3-1/TRBV3-2|TRBJ1-1
ASSHERGDIEAF
>TRBV11-2|TRBJ1-5
ASSLVRERGPQH
>TRBV2|TRBJ1-3
ASRREGSGNTIY
>TRBV30|TRBJ2-2
AWRSRSSNTGELF
>TRBV6-6|TRBJ1-6
ASSLPPNRPTLNSPLH
>TRBV18|TRBJ1-2
ASSPGGQGAQGYT
>TRBV9|TRBJ2-5
ASSPRARLLADQETQY